This is a list of T cell receptor beta chains from one sample in a study of blood T cell repertoires in COVID-19. Generated by immunoSEQ multiplex PCR, the TCRdb table keeps only in-frame clones and is missing some. Here the sample spans about 120,000 clones, around 89% being singletons. Material for sequencing was peripheral blood. These receptors came from a human donor with acute or convalescent COVID-19. The donor label of this sample is uncertain. The CDR3 runs from the conserved cysteine through the conserved F or W. A D gene is named only where the DNA matches it firmly. Size is omitted from some rows. Given values are once, few, many or a class for expanded clones.

TRBJ2-7	TRBD1	TRBV12-3/TRBV12-4	NA	TGTGCCAGCAGCCGGGACAGTCCCTACGAGCAGTACTTC	CASSRDSPYEQYF
TRBJ1-2	TRBD1	TRBV25-1	few	TGTGCCAGCAGTGAATGGGGACAGAAAGTAATCGATGGCTACACCTTC	CASSEWGQKVIDGYTF
TRBJ2-7	TRBD2	TRBV6-5	NA	TGTGCCAGCAGTCTGACTAGCGGGAGAGGCGAGCAGTACTTC	CASSLTSGRGEQYF
TRBJ2-1	NA	TRBV11-2	NA	TGTGCCAGCAGCCCTGGCAGGCCCCCCAATGAGCAGTTCTTC	CASSPGRPPNEQFF
TRBJ2-1	TRBD2	TRBV10-3	NA	TGTGCCATCAGTGAGTCTTGGACTAGCGGGCTTATATCCAATGAGCAGTTCTTC	CAISESWTSGLISNEQFF
TRBJ1-2	TRBD1	TRBV19	few	TGTGCCAGCAAGGACAGGTTCTATGGCTACACCTTC	CASKDRFYGYTF
TRBJ2-3	NA	TRBV5-1	NA	TGCGCCAGCAGCTTCCAGGGTTTCTCAGATACGCAGTATTTT	CASSFQGFSDTQYF
TRBJ1-5	TRBD1	TRBV12-3/TRBV12-4	NA	TGTGCCAGCAGACAGGGGGGTTATCAGCCCCAGCATTTT	CASRQGGYQPQHF
TRBJ2-1	NA	TRBV5-6	NA	TGTGCCAGCAGCTTCTTCACCTGGGGGGATTCCTACAATGAGCAGTTCTTC	CASSFFTWGDSYNEQFF
TRBJ2-2	TRBD1	TRBV15	NA	TGTGCCACCAGCTCCGCGGACAGGGGGCAGGTCGGGGAGCTGTTTTTT	CATSSADRGQVGELFF
TRBJ1-6	NA	TRBV28	NA	TGTGCCAGCAGTTTAACAGGGAATAATTCACCCCTCCACTTT	CASSLTGNNSPLHF
TRBJ1-1	TRBD1	TRBV11-2	NA	TGTGCCAGCACTCGGTGGACAGGGGACACTGAAGCTTTCTTT	CASTRWTGDTEAFF
TRBJ1-1	NA	TRBV28	NA	TGTGCCAGCAGTTTAATGAGGGAAACTGAAGCTTTCTTT	CASSLMRETEAFF
TRBJ1-6	NA	TRBV19	NA	TGTGCCAGTAGTTTGATCCCCGATCTTCGGGTTAAATCACCCCTCCACTTT	CASSLIPDLRVKSPLHF
TRBJ2-5	NA	TRBV27	NA	TGTGCCAGCAGTTCTAATTATAACCAAGAGACCCAGTACTTC	CASSSNYNQETQYF
TRBJ2-3	NA	TRBV10-1	NA	TGCGCCAGCAGTGATAGGGGGGGGCGAACAGATACGCAGTATTTT	CASSDRGGRTDTQYF
TRBJ2-3	TRBD2	TRBV6-2/TRBV6-3	NA	TGTGCCAGCAGTTACTCTGGCGGGGGGAACACAGATACGCAGTATTTT	CASSYSGGGNTDTQYF
TRBJ1-1	TRBD1	TRBV18	NA	TGTGCCAGCTCACCACAGGGGGCTCGTACTGAAGCTTTCTTT	CASSPQGARTEAFF
TRBJ2-3	NA	TRBV9	NA	TGTGCCAGCAGCGTAAGGGCTAGCGCTTTAGATACGCAGTATTTT	CASSVRASALDTQYF
TRBJ1-2	NA	TRBV21-1	once	TGTGCCAGCAGCAAAGTCAGGGAGGGTGGCTACACCTTC	CASSKVREGGYTF